This TCR beta chain was obtained from a study of cytomegalovirus exposure and HLA in healthy donors. The germline V gene has CDR1 LGHNA and CDR2 YSLEER. This CDR3 comprises 15 residues. V trimming: 3 bases; J trimming: 7 bases; junction bases outside the gene matches: 7. Both 60 Vbeta primers and 13 Jbeta primers went into the PCR. TCRdb keeps only in-frame clones here, not all; method: immunoSEQ multiplex PCR. The data show a few hundred thousand clones, with approximately 90% seen just once and 0.9% to 1.1% held by the top ten. This rearrangement joins TRBV4-3 to TRBJ2-1, with 9 bases matching TRBD2. The TCR was taken from a woman younger than 35 in good health and CMV-seronegative. The sequenced sample consisted of PBMCs. CDR3 amino acids: CASSHPSGVGNEQFF. CDR3 nucleotide sequence: TGCGCCAGCAGCCACCCTAGCGGGGTGGGAAATGAGCAGTTCTTC.